This TCR beta chain was obtained from a study of blood T cell repertoires in COVID-19 (dated by TCRdb to the early 2020s). Concerning the study at large: Collaborator samples came from the United States, Italy and Spain and covered acute and convalescent phases of COVID-19. The material from the prospective study consisted of cDNA or gDNA derived from T cells, B-cell-depleted T cells, or PBMCs. Subjects who had been exposed to COVID-19, were actively infected with it, or had recovered from it provided the deeply sampled blood TCRbeta repertoires that made up the dataset. The repertoires were released in a freely available public database meant as a resource for research on the immune response to SARS-CoV-2. Samples came from the ongoing ImmuneRACE study (first 160 participants) plus 1,254 subjects from 6 global collaborators. A de-identified subject ID, COVID-19 status, age in years and sex were almost always included in the sample metadata. HLA class I and class II types, where available, came from metadata supplied by the sample provider rather than from assay-based typing. What the research found in general, with its limitations: Clinical and demographic metadata were provided uncurated, with the amount varying by source and participant.

Worth noting for this clone: It lacks a known antigen. No qualities accompany the bases; no much larger clone lies one base away.

Collaborating institutions collected whole blood in K2EDTA tubes following their own protocols. For TCRbeta analysis, collaborators shipped samples as frozen whole blood, isolated PBMCs, or DNA extracted from either of those sample types. Looking up the germline V gene yields CDR1 SQVTM and CDR2 ANQGSEA. CDR3 length: 13 amino acids, cysteine to phenylalanine. This entry keeps only the CDR3 DNA: 39 bases, framed from base 1. V lost 7 bases and J lost 6 bases; the stretch between them is 18 bases long. The immunoSEQ Assay, a bias-controlled multiplex PCR, was used to amplify TCRbeta CDR3 regions from genomic DNA. The authors' analysis ran thus. The number of nucleated cells in each sample was estimated from the amplification of reference gene primers within the assay. Sequence reads were collapsed and filtered to measure the absolute abundance of every unique TCRbeta CDR3 rearrangement. For each sample, productive Simpson clonality was calculated as the square root of Simpson's diversity index across productive rearrangements. The clones in this table, taken by TCRdb from immuneACCESS, are in-frame only. Not every clone is retained; where verified, under half of the shortfall comes from an unresolved V gene, and the cause of the rest is unknown. That table is the source of V, J and clone size, and D and trimming were worked out from the DNA. This sample is represented by about 17,000 clones; more than 75% of them were singletons. The top ten hold 22% of the sample.

The sequenced sample consisted of peripheral blood. The sequence came from a man aged 55 to 69 with active or convalescent COVID-19. Here the chain combines TRBV29-1 and TRBJ1-1, with no D gene named confidently. The nucleotide sequence is TGCAGCGCAGCCGGAGAGGGAGGCGCTGAAGCTTTCTTT. Translated, it gives CSAAGEGGAEAFF. The CDR3, completed at both ends by the reference TRBV29-1 and TRBJ1-1 genes, gives the full variable domain SAVISQKPSRDICQRGTSLTIQCQVDSQVTMMFWYRQQPGQSLTLIATANQGSEATYESGFVIDKFPISRPNLTFSTLTVSNMSPEDSSIYLCSAAGEGGAEAFFGQGTRLTVV.